This TCR beta chain was profiled in a study of cytomegalovirus exposure and HLA in healthy donors. General study findings and limits: Reports state that TCR beta sequences accurately predicted most subjects' HLA-A and HLA-B alleles.

Comments on this clone: The antigen is undetermined.

V lost 6 bases, J lost 1 base, and 18 bases lay in between. This CDR3 is 16 amino acids long. The germline V gene has CDR1 MNHEY and CDR2 SMNVEV (reference sequence). Vbeta (60) and Jbeta (13) primers were used in the PCR. Sequenced by immunoSEQ multiplex PCR; TCRdb stores in-frame clones only, minus some. The sample includes 140,000 to 150,000 clones, 65% to 85% seen only once; the top ten take around 7%. Sequencing used PBMCs. The V gene is TRBV27, the J gene TRBJ1-1; possible D gene TRBD1, 5 bases. This clonotype originated in a woman in her thirties or forties in good health and CMV-seropositive. CDR3 in amino acids: CASRYDLRARNTEAFF. CDR3 coding DNA: TGTGCCAGCAGGTACGATCTCAGGGCCAGGAACACTGAAGCTTTCTTT.